These T cell receptor beta chains were read from a single sample in a study of blood T cell repertoires in COVID-19. Measured with immunoSEQ multiplex PCR; TCRdb has only the in-frame clones, and not every one. Counted here are 55,000 to 75,000 clones, about 88% occurring once; the ten biggest clones make up nearly 7.5%. Sample: peripheral blood. The receptors were sampled from a human donor with active COVID-19. The donor label of this sample is uncertain. The CDR3 runs from the conserved cysteine through the conserved F or W. The D gene is left open where the match is weak. The size entry is marked missing in some rows and otherwise reads once, few, many or a size class.

TRBV7-9	TRBD2	-	TRBJ2-3	TGTGCCGCAGGACGCGGGAGACTAGCCGGCACAGATACGCAGTATTTT	CAAGRGRLAGTDTQYF
TRBV5-4	-	-	TRBJ1-1	TGTGCCAGCAGCCAGGGTGGCACTGAAGCTTTCTTT	CASSQGGTEAFF
TRBV19	TRBD2	-	TRBJ2-2	TGTGCCAGTAGTACCGGGACTAGCGGGAGGTATAGGGAGCTGTTTTTT	CASSTGTSGRYRELFF
TRBV11-3	TRBD2	-	TRBJ2-1	TGTGCCAGCTCCCGATTTTCTAGCGGGGGGGCCCTCCCCTACAATGAGCAGTTCTTC	CASSRFSSGGALPYNEQFF
TRBV12-2	-	-	TRBJ2-1	TGTGCAAGTCGCCTTACTAGCGGGAGCATAGGAATTGACAATGAGCAGTTCTTC	CASRLTSGSIGIDNEQFF
TRBV7-2	TRBD1	few	TRBJ2-7	TGTGCCAGCAGCTTAGGACAGGGGAAAGTCTACGAGCAGTACTTC	CASSLGQGKVYEQYF
TRBV20-1	-	-	TRBJ2-2	TGCAGTGCTAGAGAATACGGGGAGCTGTTTTTT	CSAREYGELFF
TRBV4-1	-	-	TRBJ1-2	TGCGCCAGCAGCTGGGGGGGGGCCCGACCCCATTATGGCTACACCTTC	CASSWGGARPHYGYTF
TRBV3-1/TRBV3-2	-	-	TRBJ2-7	TGTGCCAGCAGCCAGGGTCCAGGGGTCTTATACTTC	CASSQGPGVLYF
TRBV7-9	-	-	TRBJ2-5	TGTGCCAGCAGCGTGGCAGGGGTGGAAGAGACCCAGTACTTC	CASSVAGVEETQYF
TRBV10-1	TRBD2	-	TRBJ2-5	TGCGCCAGCAGTGACGGAGCGGGGGGGGCAGAGACCCAGTACTTC	CASSDGAGGAETQYF
TRBV6-2/TRBV6-3	-	-	TRBJ1-1	TGTGCCAGCAGTTACCCCGGGGGCACTGAAGCTTTCTTT	CASSYPGGTEAFF
TRBV9	TRBD1	-	TRBJ2-7	TGTGCCAGCAGCGAGCGGTGGGACAGGGGGAACGAGCAGTACTTC	CASSERWDRGNEQYF
TRBV5-1	TRBD1	-	TRBJ2-5	TGCGCCAGCAGCCCCGGGACAGAAGAGACCCAGTACTTC	CASSPGTEETQYF
TRBV19	-	-	TRBJ2-3	TGTGCCACAAATCAGGGGCAGGTGGGAGATACGCAGTATTTT	CATNQGQVGDTQYF
TRBV7-2	-	-	TRBJ2-7	TGTGCCAGCAGTCCCTCCGCCTACGAGCAGTACTTC	CASSPSAYEQYF
TRBV3-1/TRBV3-2	-	-	TRBJ2-5	TGTGCCAGCAGCCAAGAGTCCGGGACCCAGTACTTC	CASSQESGTQYF
TRBV5-1	-	once	TRBJ1-2	TGCGCCAGCAGCTCCGAGAGCCCTGAGTATGGCTACACCTTC	CASSSESPEYGYTF
TRBV4-1	-	-	TRBJ1-1	TGCGCCAGCAGCCAAGGAGGGTACCCCACTGAAGCTTTCTTT	CASSQGGYPTEAFF
TRBV9	TRBD1	-	TRBJ2-7	TGTGCCAGCAGCGTAGGTGGGACAGCCACCGAGCTACAGTACTTC	CASSVGGTATELQYF
TRBV5-1	-	-	TRBJ2-2	TGCGCCAGCAGCCGGGTGCAGGGGCAAGGCACCGGGGAGCTGTTTTTT	CASSRVQGQGTGELFF
TRBV5-5	-	-	TRBJ1-2	TGTGCCAGCAGCTTGATCAGGGCCTATGGCTACACCTTC	CASSLIRAYGYTF
TRBV5-4	TRBD2	-	TRBJ2-2	TGTGCCAGCAGCTGGGGACTAGCGGGAAATACCGGGGAGCTGTTTTTT	CASSWGLAGNTGELFF
TRBV7-2	TRBD2	-	TRBJ2-7	TGTGCCAGCAGCTCCGGACTAGCGGGCTACGAGCAGTACTTC	CASSSGLAGYEQYF
TRBV2	-	-	TRBJ2-7	TGTGCCAGCAGTGAAACACAGGGACTATACGAGCAGTACTTC	CASSETQGLYEQYF
TRBV6-2/TRBV6-3	TRBD2	-	TRBJ2-3	TGTGCCAGCAGTTCCGGACTAGCGGGGGGGAGCACAGATACGCAGTATTTT	CASSSGLAGGSTDTQYF
TRBV7-8	TRBD2	-	TRBJ2-7	TGTGCCAGCAGCTTAGGGCCAGTAGCGGGGGGGGTATACGAGCAGTACTTC	CASSLGPVAGGVYEQYF
TRBV6-5	-	-	TRBJ1-1	TGTGCCAGCCGCAGGGATGTGTACACTGAAGCTTTCTTT	CASRRDVYTEAFF
TRBV7-2	TRBD2	-	TRBJ2-7	TGTGCCAGCAGCCCCTGGGGAGGGGCCTACGAGCAGTACTTC	CASSPWGGAYEQYF
TRBV7-9	-	-	TRBJ2-1	TGTGCCAGCCCCCCGGCCGGAGCGGTGGACGGTGAGCAGTTCTTC	CASPPAGAVDGEQFF
TRBV25-1	-	-	TRBJ2-5	TGTGCCAGCAGTGTAACAGGGACGTCGAAGACCCAGTACTTC	CASSVTGTSKTQYF
TRBV11-2	-	-	TRBJ2-7	TGTGCCAGCAGCCCCATTTTGGGGTTCGGGGGCGAGCAGTACTTC	CASSPILGFGGEQYF
TRBV10-3	TRBD1	-	TRBJ1-1	TGTGCCATCAGTAAATCGACAGGGGGGACTGAAGCTTTCTTT	CAISKSTGGTEAFF
TRBV7-9	-	few	TRBJ1-5	TGTGCCAGCAGCTTAGGAGCGGGGTCTCAGCCCCAGCATTTT	CASSLGAGSQPQHF
TRBV11-2	-	once	TRBJ1-3	TGTGCCAGCAGCTTTTTTGGAGGCTCTGGAAACACCATATATTTT	CASSFFGGSGNTIYF
TRBV28	-	once	TRBJ1-1	TGTGCCAGCAGTCCCCGATCTCTGGGGGCCACTGAAGCTTTCTTT	CASSPRSLGATEAFF
TRBV15	TRBD1	-	TRBJ2-1	TGTGCCACCAGCAGAGATATGGGACAGGGGAGGAATGAGCAGTTCTTC	CATSRDMGQGRNEQFF
TRBV5-4	TRBD1	-	TRBJ2-1	TGTGCCAGCAGCTTGGGATGGGACAGGGGTGGGAATGAGCAGTTCTTC	CASSLGWDRGGNEQFF
TRBV11-2	TRBD1	-	TRBJ1-1	TGTGCCAGCAGCTTAGGACAGGGTATGAACACTGAAGCTTTCTTT	CASSLGQGMNTEAFF
TRBV27	-	-	TRBJ2-6	TGTGCCAGCAGACAGAGCTCTGGGGCCAACGTCCTGACTTTC	CASRQSSGANVLTF
TRBV5-6	-	-	TRBJ2-1	TGTGCCAGCAGCTTGGTCGGCGACTACTCCTACAATGAGCAGTTCTTC	CASSLVGDYSYNEQFF
TRBV9	TRBD1	-	TRBJ2-7	TGTGCCAGCAGCGCAGGGGGAATACTCTACGAGCAGTACTTC	CASSAGGILYEQYF
TRBV7-7	-	-	TRBJ2-1	TGTGCTAGCAGCTTAGCAGCGGACTCCTACAATGAGCAGTTCTTC	CASSLAADSYNEQFF
TRBV6-5	TRBD1	once	TRBJ2-1	TGTGCCGCAGAGGGGGACAGGGTCAATGAGCAGTTCTTC	CAAEGDRVNEQFF
TRBV4-1	TRBD2	-	TRBJ2-3	TGCGCCAGCAGCCGCGGAGGGCTAGCGGGGGGCACAGATACGCAGTATTTT	CASSRGGLAGGTDTQYF
TRBV5-1	TRBD1	once	TRBJ1-4	TGCGCCAGCAGCTCCGACAGGGGGTTGACTAATGAAAAACTGTTTTTT	CASSSDRGLTNEKLFF
TRBV2	-	-	TRBJ2-7	TGTGCCAGCCGGGACTCAGGTCTCTACGAGCAGTACTTC	CASRDSGLYEQYF
TRBV5-1	-	-	TRBJ2-7	TGCGCCAGCAGCTTGAGTCAGGCCTACGAGCAGTACTTC	CASSLSQAYEQYF
TRBV21-1	-	few	TRBJ2-5	TGTGCCAGCAGCAAAGAGAGGCAGGGGCCCCCAGAAACCCAGTACTTC	CASSKERQGPPETQYF
TRBV21-1	-	once	TRBJ2-1	TGTGCCAGCAGCCGACATTACAATGAGCAGTTCTTC	CASSRHYNEQFF
TRBV18	TRBD1	-	TRBJ2-7	TGTGCCAGCTCACCTAAAACCGCGCATGGACAGGGGGCATACGAGCAGTACTTC	CASSPKTAHGQGAYEQYF
TRBV7-8	TRBD2	-	TRBJ2-7	TGTGCCAGCAGCTTAACTAGCGGGACCTACGAGCAGTACTTC	CASSLTSGTYEQYF
TRBV2	TRBD1	-	TRBJ1-5	TGTGCCAGCAGGGACAGGCGCAGCAATCAGCCCCAGCATTTT	CASRDRRSNQPQHF
TRBV5-5	-	few	TRBJ1-6	TGTGCCAGCAGCTTGCAGTGGAGCTCCTATAATTCACCCCTCCACTTT	CASSLQWSSYNSPLHF
TRBV6-5	-	-	TRBJ1-1	TGTGCCAGCAGTTACTCGGCCAGGGCTGGGACTGAAGCTTTCTTT	CASSYSARAGTEAFF